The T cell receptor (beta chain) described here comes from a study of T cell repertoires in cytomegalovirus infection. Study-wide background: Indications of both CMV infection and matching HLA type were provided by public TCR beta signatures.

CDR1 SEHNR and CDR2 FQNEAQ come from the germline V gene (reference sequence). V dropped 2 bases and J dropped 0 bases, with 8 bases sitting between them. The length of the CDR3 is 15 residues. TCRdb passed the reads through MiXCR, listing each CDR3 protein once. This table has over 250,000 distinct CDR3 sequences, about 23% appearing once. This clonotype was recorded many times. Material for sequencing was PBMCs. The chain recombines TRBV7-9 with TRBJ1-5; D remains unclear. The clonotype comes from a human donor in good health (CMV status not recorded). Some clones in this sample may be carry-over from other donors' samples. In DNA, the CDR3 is TGTGCCAGCAGCTTATCCCTAGATAGCAATCAGCCCCAGCATTTT. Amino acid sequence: CASSLSLDSNQPQHF.